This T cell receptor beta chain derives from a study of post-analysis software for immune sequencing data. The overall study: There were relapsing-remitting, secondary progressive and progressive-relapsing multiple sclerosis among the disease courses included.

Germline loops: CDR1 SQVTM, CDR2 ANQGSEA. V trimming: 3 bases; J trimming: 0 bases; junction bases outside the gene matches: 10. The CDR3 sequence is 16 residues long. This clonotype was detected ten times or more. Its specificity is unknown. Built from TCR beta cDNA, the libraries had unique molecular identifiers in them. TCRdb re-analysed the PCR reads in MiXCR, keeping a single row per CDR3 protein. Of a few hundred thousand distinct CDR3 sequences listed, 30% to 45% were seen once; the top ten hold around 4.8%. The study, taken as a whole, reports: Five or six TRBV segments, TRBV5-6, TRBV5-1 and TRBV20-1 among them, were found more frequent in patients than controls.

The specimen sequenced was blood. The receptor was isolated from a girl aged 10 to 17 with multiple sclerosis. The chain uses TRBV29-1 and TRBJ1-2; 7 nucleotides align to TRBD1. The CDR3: CSVDLARQGSNYGYTF. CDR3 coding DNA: TGCAGCGTTGACCTCGCCCGACAGGGCTCTAACTATGGCTACACCTTC.